This T cell receptor beta chain was retrieved from a study of blood T cell repertoires in COVID-19. Study in general: PBMCs, B-cell-depleted T cells, or T cells provided the cDNA or gDNA that made up the material.

The V gene lost 4 bases and the J gene lost 0 bases, with 14 bases spanning the gap. Germline V CDR1 and CDR2: SGHRS, YFSETQ. The CDR3 totals 16 residues. Original methodology: Amplification of reference gene primers was used by the study to estimate nucleated cell counts. Clones were read by immunoSEQ multiplex PCR, and TCRdb kept only the in-frame ones, dropping some. V, J and clone size were drawn from that table, and D and trimming were deduced from the DNA. The data hold around 150,000 clones, with roughly four fifths observed a single time. The TCR sequence derives from a man aged 60-69 years with active or convalescent COVID-19. Sequencing was done on a sample of peripheral blood. The rearrangement joins TRBV5-1 to TRBJ1-5; possibly TRBD1 for D (6 bases). The CDR3 sequence: CASSLQGPNSNQPQHF. In DNA form, the CDR3 reads TGCGCCAGCAGCCTGCAGGGGCCGAATAGCAATCAGCCCCAGCATTTT.